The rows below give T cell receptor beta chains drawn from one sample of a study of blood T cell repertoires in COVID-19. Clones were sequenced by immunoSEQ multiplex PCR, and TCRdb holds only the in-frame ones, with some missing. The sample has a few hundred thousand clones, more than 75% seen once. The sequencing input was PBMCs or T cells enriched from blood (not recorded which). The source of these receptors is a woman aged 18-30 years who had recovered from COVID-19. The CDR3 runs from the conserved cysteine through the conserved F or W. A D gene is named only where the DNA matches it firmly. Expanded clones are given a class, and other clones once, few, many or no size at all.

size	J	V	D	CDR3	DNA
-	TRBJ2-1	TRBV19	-	CASSISGFNEQFF	TGTGCCAGTAGTATTTCCGGGTTCAATGAGCAGTTCTTC
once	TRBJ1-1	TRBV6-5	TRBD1	CASKQGAPGGEAFF	TGTGCCAGCAAACAGGGGGCCCCGGGGGGTGAAGCTTTCTTT
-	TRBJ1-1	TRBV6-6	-	CASSYPTVLNTEAFF	TGTGCCAGCAGTTACCCGACTGTTTTGAACACTGAAGCTTTCTTT
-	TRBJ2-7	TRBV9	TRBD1	CASSVGQGSTYEQYF	TGTGCCAGCAGCGTAGGACAGGGTAGTACCTACGAGCAGTACTTC
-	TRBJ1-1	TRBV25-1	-	CASSDGGANTEAFF	TGTGCCAGCAGTGATGGCGGGGCTAACACTGAAGCTTTCTTT
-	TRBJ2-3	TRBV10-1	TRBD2	CASSPLVPSGVTDTQYF	TGCGCCAGCAGTCCTCTCGTGCCTAGCGGGGTAACAGATACGCAGTATTTT
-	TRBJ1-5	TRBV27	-	CASSYYGGNQPQHF	TGTGCCAGCAGTTATTACGGGGGTAATCAGCCCCAGCATTTT
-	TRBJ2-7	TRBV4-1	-	CASSAGTAYEQYF	TGCGCCAGCAGCGCGGGGACAGCCTACGAGCAGTACTTC
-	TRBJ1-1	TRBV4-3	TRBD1	CASSRDRGNTEAFF	TGCGCCAGCAGCCGCGACAGGGGGAACACTGAAGCTTTCTTT
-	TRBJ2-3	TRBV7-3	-	CASSLAIPTDTQYF	TGTGCCAGCAGCCTCGCGATTCCCACAGATACGCAGTATTTT
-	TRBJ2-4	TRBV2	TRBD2	CASSEGLAGKNIQYF	TGTGCCAGCAGTGAAGGGTTAGCGGGGAAAAACATTCAGTACTTC
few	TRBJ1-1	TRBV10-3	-	CAINRDWNTEAFF	TGTGCCATCAACCGGGACTGGAACACTGAAGCTTTCTTT
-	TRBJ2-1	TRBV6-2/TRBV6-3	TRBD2	CASSGTRYNEQFF	TGTGCCAGCAGTGGGACTAGATACAATGAGCAGTTCTTC
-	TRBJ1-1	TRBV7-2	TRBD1	CASSRGTGATDTEAFF	TGTGCCAGCAGCCGCGGGACAGGGGCTACGGACACTGAAGCTTTCTTT
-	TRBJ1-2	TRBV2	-	CASSEGRDGYTF	TGTGCCAGCAGTGAAGGGAGGGATGGCTACACCTTC
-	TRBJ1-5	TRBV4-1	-	CASSQDPAGVNQPQHF	TGCGCCAGCAGCCAAGATCCGGCCGGGGTTAATCAGCCCCAGCATTTT
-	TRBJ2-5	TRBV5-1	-	CASSLETSEETQYF	TGCGCCAGCAGCTTGGAGACTAGTGAAGAGACCCAGTACTTC
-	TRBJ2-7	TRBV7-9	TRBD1	CASSLAKGAHEQYF	TGTGCCAGCAGCTTAGCGAAGGGGGCACACGAGCAGTACTTC